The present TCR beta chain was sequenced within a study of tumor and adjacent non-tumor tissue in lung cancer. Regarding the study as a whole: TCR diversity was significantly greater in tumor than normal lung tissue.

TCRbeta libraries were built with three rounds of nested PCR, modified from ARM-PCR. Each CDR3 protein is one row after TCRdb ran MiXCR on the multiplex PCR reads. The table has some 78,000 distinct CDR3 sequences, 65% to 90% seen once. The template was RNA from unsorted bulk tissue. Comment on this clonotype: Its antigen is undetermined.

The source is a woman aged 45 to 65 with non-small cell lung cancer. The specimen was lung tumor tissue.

The CDR3 reads CASSLTCTNYNYTF. In DNA, the CDR3 is TGTGCCAGCAGCTTAACATGTACTAACTATAACTACACCTTC. V gene TRBV11-2 combines with J gene TRBJ1-2, with D unclear. The CDR3 sequence is 14 residues long. The germline V and J ends were trimmed by 2 bases and 10 bases, with 17 bases remaining between them. The germline V gene encodes CDR1 SGHAT and CDR2 FQNNGV.